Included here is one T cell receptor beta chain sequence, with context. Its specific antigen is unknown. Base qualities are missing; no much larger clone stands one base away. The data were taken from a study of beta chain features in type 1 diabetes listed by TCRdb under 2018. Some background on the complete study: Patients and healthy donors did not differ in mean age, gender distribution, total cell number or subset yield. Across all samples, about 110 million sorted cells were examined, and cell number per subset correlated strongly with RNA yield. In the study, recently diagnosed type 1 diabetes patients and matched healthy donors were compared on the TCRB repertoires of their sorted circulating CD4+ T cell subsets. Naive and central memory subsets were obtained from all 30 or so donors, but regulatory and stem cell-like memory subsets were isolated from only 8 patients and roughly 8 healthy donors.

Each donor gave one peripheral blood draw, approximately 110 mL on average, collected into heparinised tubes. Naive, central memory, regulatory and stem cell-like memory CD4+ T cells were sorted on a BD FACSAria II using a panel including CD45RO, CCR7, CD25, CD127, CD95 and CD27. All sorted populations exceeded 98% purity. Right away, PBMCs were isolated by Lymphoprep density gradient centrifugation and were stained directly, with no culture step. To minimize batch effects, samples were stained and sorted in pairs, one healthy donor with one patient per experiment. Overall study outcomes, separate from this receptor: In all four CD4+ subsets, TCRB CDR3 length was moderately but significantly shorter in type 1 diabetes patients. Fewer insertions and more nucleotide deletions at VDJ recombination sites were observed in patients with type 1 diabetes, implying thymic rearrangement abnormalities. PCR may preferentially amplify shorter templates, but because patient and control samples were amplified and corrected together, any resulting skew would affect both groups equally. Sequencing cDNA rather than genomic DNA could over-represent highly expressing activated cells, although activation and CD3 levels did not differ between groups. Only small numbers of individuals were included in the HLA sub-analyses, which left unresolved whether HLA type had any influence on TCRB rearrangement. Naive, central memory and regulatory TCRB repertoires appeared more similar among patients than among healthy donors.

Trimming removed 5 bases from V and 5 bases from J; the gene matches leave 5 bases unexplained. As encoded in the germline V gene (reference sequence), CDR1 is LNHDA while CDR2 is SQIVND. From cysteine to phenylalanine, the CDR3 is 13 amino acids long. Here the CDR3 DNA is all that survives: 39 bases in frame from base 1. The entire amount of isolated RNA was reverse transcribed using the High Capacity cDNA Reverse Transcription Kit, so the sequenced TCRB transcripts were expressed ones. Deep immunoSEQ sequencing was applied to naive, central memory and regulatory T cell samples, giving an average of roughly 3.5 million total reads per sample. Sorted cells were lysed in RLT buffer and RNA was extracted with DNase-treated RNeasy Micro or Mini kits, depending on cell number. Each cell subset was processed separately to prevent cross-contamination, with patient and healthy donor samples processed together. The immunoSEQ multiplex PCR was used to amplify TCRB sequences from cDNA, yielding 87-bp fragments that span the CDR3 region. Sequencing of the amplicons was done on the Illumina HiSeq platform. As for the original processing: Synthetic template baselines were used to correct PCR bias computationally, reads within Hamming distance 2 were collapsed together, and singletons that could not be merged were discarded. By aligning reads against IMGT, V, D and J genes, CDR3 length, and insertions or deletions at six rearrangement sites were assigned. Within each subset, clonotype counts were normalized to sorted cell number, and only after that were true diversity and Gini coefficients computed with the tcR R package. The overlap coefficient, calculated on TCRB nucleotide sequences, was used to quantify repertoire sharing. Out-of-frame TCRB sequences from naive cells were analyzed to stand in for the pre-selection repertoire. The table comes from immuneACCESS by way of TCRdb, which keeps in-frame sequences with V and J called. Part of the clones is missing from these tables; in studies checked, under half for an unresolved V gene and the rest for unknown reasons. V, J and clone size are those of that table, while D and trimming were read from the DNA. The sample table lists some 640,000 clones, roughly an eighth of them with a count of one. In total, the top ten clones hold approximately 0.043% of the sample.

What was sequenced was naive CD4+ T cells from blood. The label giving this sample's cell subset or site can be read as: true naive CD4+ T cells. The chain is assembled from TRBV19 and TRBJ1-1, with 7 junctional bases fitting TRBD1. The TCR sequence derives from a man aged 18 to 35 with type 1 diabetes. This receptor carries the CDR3 CASSDRVWTEAFF. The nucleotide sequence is TGTGCCAGTAGTGACAGGGTTTGGACTGAAGCTTTCTTT.